This entry lists 20 T cell receptor beta chains sequenced from one sample in a study of blood T cell repertoires in COVID-19. TCRdb keeps only in-frame clones here, not all; method: immunoSEQ multiplex PCR. Seen here are more than 150,000 clones, approximately 87% observed once, and the top ten hold under 25%. Sequencing was done on a sample of peripheral blood. These receptors all stem from a man aged 70-80 years with active or convalescent COVID-19.

J is TRBJ2-5 and V is TRBV27; TRBD1 agrees at 8 bases. The CDR3 is made up of 14 amino acids. Germline V gene sequence: CDR1 MNHEY, CDR2 SMNVEV (reference sequence). The junction had 9 bases not matched to a gene; V was cut back by 6 bases and J by 6 bases. Here the CDR3 reads CASRRTGLRQTQYF. CDR3 sequence (DNA): TGTGCCAGCAGGCGGACAGGGCTTAGGCAGACCCAGTACTTC.

The V and J genes are TRBV6-6 and TRBJ2-5, with 10 bases identical to TRBD2. Germline V gives CDR1 MNHNY, CDR2 SVGAGI (reference sequence). This CDR3 spans 16 amino acids. Trimming took 6 bases from V and 2 from J; bases not matched to a gene: 9. CDR3: CASSRIGLAVQETQYF. The DNA of the CDR3 is TGTGCCAGCAGCCGGATCGGACTAGCGGTACAAGAGACCCAGTACTTC.

This clone was detected once. CDR3 nucleotide sequence: TGTGCCAGCAACACAGGGGCTACTGAAGCTTTCTTT. It specifies CASNTGATEAFF. The chain carries TRBV28 and TRBJ1-1; 7 nucleotides line up with TRBD1. The CDR3 sequence is 12 residues long. Trimming at V came to 7 bases and at J to 5 bases, leaving 4 bases not matched to a gene. CDR1 is MDHEN and CDR2 is SYDVKM in the germline V gene.

The V gene is TRBV30, the J gene TRBJ1-3, with D maybe TRBD1 (5 bases). V was clipped by 4 bases and J by 0 bases, with 13 bases between them. Germline V gene lookup returns CDR1 GTSNPN and CDR2 SVGIG (reference sequence). The CDR3 is made up of 15 amino acids. In nucleotides, the CDR3 is TGTGCCTGGACCCCCGACAGCTACTCTGGAAACACCATATATTTT. Translating it yields CAWTPDSYSGNTIYF.

The CDR3 region has the DNA TGCGCCAGCAGCCAAGGACTAGCGGGAGGGGAACTAGCCAAAAACATTCAGTACTTC. This encodes CASSQGLAGGELAKNIQYF. The chain employs TRBV5-1 and TRBJ2-4, with TRBD2 matching 15 bases. The trim removed 4 bases at V and 0 bases at J, leaving 8 bases unmatched. Germline CDR1 and CDR2: SGHRS and YFSETQ. This CDR3 region has 19 residues.

The chain carries TRBV9 and TRBJ2-7; D is possibly TRBD2 (6 bases). This CDR3 has 14 residues. CDR1 is SGDLS and CDR2 is YYNGEE in the germline V gene. Trimming took 3 bases from V and 4 from J, leaving 14 bases between them. This chain's CDR3 is CASSGGVEGYEQYF. For the CDR3, the DNA is TGTGCCAGCAGCGGCGGGGTGGAAGGTTACGAGCAGTACTTC. Filled out from reference TRBV9 and TRBJ2-7, the complete variable domain reads DSGVTQTPKHLITATGQRVTLRCSPRSGDLSVYWYQQSLDQGLQFLIQYYNGEERAKGNILERFSAQQFPDLHSELNLSSLELGDSALYFCASSGGVEGYEQYFGPGTRLTVT.

The J gene is TRBJ2-2, the V gene TRBV24-1; 8 bases match TRBD1. The CDR3 covers 15 residues. J lost 6 bases, V lost 5 bases, and 7 bases had no gene match. CDR1 and CDR2 (germline): KGHDR, SFDVKD. The CDR3 loop reads CATSGTGGRAGELFF. The CDR3 DNA follows: TGTGCCACCAGTGGTACAGGGGGGCGAGCCGGGGAGCTGTTTTTT.

This clone was counted a single time. V is TRBV10-2 and J is TRBJ1-5; 7 nucleotides line up with TRBD1. Germline trimming cut 3 bases from V and 7 bases from J; bases unmatched to any gene: 6. Germline loops: CDR1 WSHSY, CDR2 SAAADI. CDR3 length: 14 amino acids. DNA for the CDR3: TGCGCCAGCAGTGACGGCAGGGGGAGGCAGCCCCAGCATTTT. This translates into CASSDGRGRQPQHF.

J is TRBJ1-1 and V is TRBV4-3; D not certain. Trimming stripped 0 bases from V and 0 bases from J, with 8 bases between. Germline V gene sequence: CDR1 LGHNA, CDR2 YSLEER. The CDR3 loop spans 15 amino acids. The CDR3, as DNA: TGCGCCAGCAGCCAAGAGAATAACATGAACACTGAAGCTTTCTTT. Its protein is CASSQENNMNTEAFF.

The chain recombines TRBV28 with TRBJ1-1; perhaps TRBD1 as D (6 bases). The CDR3 covers 13 residues. CDR1 is MDHEN and CDR2 is SYDVKM in the germline V gene. V lost 6 bases, J lost 1 base, and 9 bases lay in between. This chain's CDR3 is CASSRQANTEAFF. Here the CDR3 DNA reads TGTGCCAGCAGCCGACAGGCGAACACTGAAGCTTTCTTT.

DNA of the CDR3: TGCAGCGTTGAAGGGACAGGGGGCTTTAGGACTGAAGCTTTCTTT. Translation: CSVEGTGGFRTEAFF. The rearrangement links TRBV29-1 to TRBJ1-1; 11 bases line up with TRBD1. CDR3 size: 15 residues. Trimming removed 1 base from V and 5 bases from J; junction bases left unmatched: 6. Germline V lookup: CDR1 SQVTM, CDR2 ANQGSEA.

The sample holds one count of this clone. DNA for the CDR3: TGCAGCGTAAGGGACAGCTTCTCCTACGAGCAGTACTTC. Its protein product is CSVRDSFSYEQYF. This rearrangement joins TRBV29-1 to TRBJ2-7; TRBD1 matches at 7 bases. The CDR3 length is 13 residues. Germline trimming cut 6 bases from V and 0 bases from J; bases unmatched to any gene: 5. Germline V gene data show CDR1 as SQVTM and CDR2 as ANQGSEA.

This chain connects TRBV10-1 to TRBJ2-5; TRBD2 aligns across 9 bases. Losses at the gene ends were 5 bases for V and 2 bases for J; bases not matched to a gene: 3. Per the germline V gene, CDR1 is WNHNN and CDR2 is SYGVQD (reference sequence). The CDR3 covers 14 residues. CDR3 residues: CASSSGGPQETQYF. DNA of the CDR3: TGCGCCAGCAGTAGCGGGGGGCCTCAAGAGACCCAGTACTTC.

This chain links TRBV28 with TRBJ1-5, with D uncertain. The ends were cut back, 6 bases at V and 0 bases at J, with 9 bases in the middle. The CDR3 has 14 amino acids. Germline CDR1 reads MDHEN; CDR2 reads SYDVKM. This chain's CDR3 is CASRQYDSNQPQHF. The DNA for the CDR3 is TGTGCCAGCAGACAATACGATAGCAATCAGCCCCAGCATTTT.

The J gene is TRBJ2-1, the V gene TRBV19; 7 bases fit TRBD2. Germline lookup yields CDR1 LNHDA and CDR2 SQIVND (reference sequence). The junction had 6 bases not matched to a gene; V was cut back by 1 base and J by 3 bases. The CDR3 contains 16 residues. The CDR3 sequence is CASSIGPGGNYNEQFF. CDR3 DNA: TGTGCCAGTAGTATAGGTCCGGGGGGTAACTACAATGAGCAGTTCTTC. Variable domain in full (rest from reference TRBV19 and TRBJ2-1): DGGITQSPKYLFRKEGQNVTLSCEQNLNHDAMYWYRQDPGQGLRLIYYSQIVNDFQKGDIAEGYSVSREKKESFPLTVTSAQKNPTAFYLCASSIGPGGNYNEQFFGPGTRLTVL.

This chain connects TRBV6-4 to TRBJ2-3; perhaps TRBD1 as D (6 bases). There are 16 residues in the CDR3. V shed 3 bases and J shed 5 bases, with 18 bases lying between them. The germline CDR1 and CDR2 sequences are MRHNA and SNTAGT. CDR3 in amino acids: CASSDKGERGGDTQYF. The CDR3 DNA follows: TGTGCCAGCAGTGATAAGGGGGAGCGTGGCGGAGATACGCAGTATTTT.

The chain is built from TRBV3-1 (or the pseudogene TRBV3-2) and TRBJ1-5; D remains ambiguous. V gave up 3 bases and J gave up 6 bases, with 12 bases separating them. The V gene's germline CDR1 is LGHDT and CDR2 YNNKEL (reference sequence). CDR3 length: 14 amino acids. The CDR3 sequence: CASSQRSEGQPQHF. DNA for the CDR3: TGTGCCAGCAGCCAGCGGAGTGAAGGTCAGCCCCAGCATTTT.

This clone was counted a few times. The CDR3 protein is CASSRVLGASNQPQHF. The DNA of the CDR3 is TGTGCCAGTAGTCGGGTGCTGGGGGCGAGCAATCAGCCCCAGCATTTT. The chain couples TRBV19 to TRBJ1-5; tentative D call: TRBD1 (6 bases). V shed 5 bases and J shed 1 base, with 15 bases lying between them. This CDR3 is 16 amino acids long. Germline CDR1 LNHDA, CDR2 SQIVND (reference sequence).

The J gene is TRBJ1-1, the V gene TRBV15; possible D gene TRBD1, 6 bases. The ends were cut back, 1 base at V and 6 bases at J, with 9 bases in the middle. Germline V gene lookup returns CDR1 LNHNV and CDR2 YYDKDF (reference sequence). The CDR3 totals 13 residues. CDR3 sequence: CATSRGTGSEAFF. CDR3 nucleotide sequence: TGTGCCACCAGCAGAGGCACAGGGTCTGAAGCTTTCTTT.

The CDR3 sequence: CASSYSEGDGNTIYF. The CDR3 nucleotides are TGTGCCAGCAGTTACTCCGAGGGGGATGGAAACACCATATATTTT. The chain uses TRBV6-6 and TRBJ1-3; tentatively, D is TRBD1 (6 bases). Looked up from germline, CDR1 is MNHNY and CDR2 is SVGAGI (reference sequence). The CDR3 is 15 residues long. V lost 0 bases and J lost 3, with 9 bases in between.